The clone carrying this T cell receptor (beta chain) has a count of ten or more. This entry belongs to a study of response to subunit inactivated influenza vaccine. TCRdb reanalysed the RT-PCR reads using MiXCR and keeps one entry per CDR3 protein. Counted here are 500,000 to 600,000 distinct CDR3 sequences, less than 8% occurring once; the ten biggest clones make up about an eighth. V lost 0 bases to trimming and J lost 8 bases, with 8 bases between them. Germline assignment: CDR1 SGHNT and CDR2 YENEEA. The CDR3 spans 13 residues. This chain connects TRBV11-3 to TRBJ2-1; D is undetermined. The starting material was PBMCs from blood, obtained roughly 24 months after vaccination. The TCR comes from a man aged 45 to 75 who received an inactivated influenza vaccine. The CDR3 loop is CASSLDLGYEQFF. CDR3 in DNA: TGTGCCAGCAGCTTAGATTTGGGGTATGAGCAGTTCTTC.